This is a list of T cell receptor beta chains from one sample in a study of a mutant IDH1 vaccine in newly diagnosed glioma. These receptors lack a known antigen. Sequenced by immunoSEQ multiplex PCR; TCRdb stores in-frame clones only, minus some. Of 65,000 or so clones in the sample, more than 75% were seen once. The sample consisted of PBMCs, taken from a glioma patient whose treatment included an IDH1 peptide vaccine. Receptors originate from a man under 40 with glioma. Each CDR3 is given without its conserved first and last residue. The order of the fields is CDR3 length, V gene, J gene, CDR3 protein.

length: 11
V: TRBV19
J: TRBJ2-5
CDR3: ASSPWTEETQY

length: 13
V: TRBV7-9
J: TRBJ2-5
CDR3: ASSFGTIILETQY

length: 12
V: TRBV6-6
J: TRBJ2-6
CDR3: ASSPQAGANVLT

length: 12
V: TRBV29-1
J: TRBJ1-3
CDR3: SVETDRAGNTIY

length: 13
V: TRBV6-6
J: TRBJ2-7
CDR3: ASRPEDRGTYEQY

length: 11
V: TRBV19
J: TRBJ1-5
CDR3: ASLSRGNQPQH

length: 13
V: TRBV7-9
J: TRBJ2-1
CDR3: ASSSGLAVYNEQF

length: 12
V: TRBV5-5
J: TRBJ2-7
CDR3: ASSRVGAFYEQY

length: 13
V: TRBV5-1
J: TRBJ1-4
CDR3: ASSSHGTTNEKLF

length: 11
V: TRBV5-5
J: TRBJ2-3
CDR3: ASNNYGGDTQY

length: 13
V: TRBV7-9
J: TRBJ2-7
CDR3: ASSLAGRGGYEQY

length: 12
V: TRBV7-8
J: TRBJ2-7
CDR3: ASSLIGTSYEQY

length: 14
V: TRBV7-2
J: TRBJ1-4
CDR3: ASSLWPAGSGEKLF

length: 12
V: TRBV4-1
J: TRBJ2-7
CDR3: ASSQVAGDYEQY

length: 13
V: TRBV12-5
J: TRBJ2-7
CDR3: ASGLGQGRSYEQY

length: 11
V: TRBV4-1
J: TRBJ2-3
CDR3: ASSWTGQDTQY

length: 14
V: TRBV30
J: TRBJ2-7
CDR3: AWRPTDRGRSYEQY

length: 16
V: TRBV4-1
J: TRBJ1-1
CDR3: ASSQDFIRVERNTEAF

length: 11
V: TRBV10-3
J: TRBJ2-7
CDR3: AISGTGSYEQY

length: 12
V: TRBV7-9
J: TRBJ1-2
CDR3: ASSLGVGAHGYT

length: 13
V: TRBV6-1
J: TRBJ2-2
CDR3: AITRTGLNTGELF

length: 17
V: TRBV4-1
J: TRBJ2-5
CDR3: ASSQDPPIPGHFPETQY

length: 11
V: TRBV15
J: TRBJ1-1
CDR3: ATSRVTDTEAF

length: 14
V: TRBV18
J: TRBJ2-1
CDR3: ASSPGTGVIYNEQF

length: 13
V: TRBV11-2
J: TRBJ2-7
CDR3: ASSLTRGLSYEQY

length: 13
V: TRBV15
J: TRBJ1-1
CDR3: ATSGDGGANTEAF

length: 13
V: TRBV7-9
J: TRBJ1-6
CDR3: ASSLGGALNSPLH

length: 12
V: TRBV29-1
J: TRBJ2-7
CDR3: SVAPGTVRGEQY

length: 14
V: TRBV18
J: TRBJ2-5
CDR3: ASSPSGTPNFETQY

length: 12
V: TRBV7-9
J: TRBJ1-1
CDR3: ASSLVFLNTEAF

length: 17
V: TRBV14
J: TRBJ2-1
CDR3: ASSQESRRLAGYYNEQF

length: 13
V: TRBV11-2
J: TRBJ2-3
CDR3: ASSESESGTNTQY

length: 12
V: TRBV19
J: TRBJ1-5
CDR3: ASSPGQSNQPQH

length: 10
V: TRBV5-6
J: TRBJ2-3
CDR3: ASRWGSDTQY

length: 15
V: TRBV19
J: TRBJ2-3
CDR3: ASSASPRGHSTDTQY

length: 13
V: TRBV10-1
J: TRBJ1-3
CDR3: ASSESVSSGNTIY

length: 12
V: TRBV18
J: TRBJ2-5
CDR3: ASSPRADQETQY

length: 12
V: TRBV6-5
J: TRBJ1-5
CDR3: ASSYSTGDQPQH

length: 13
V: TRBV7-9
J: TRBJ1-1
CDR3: ASSARTGGDTEAF

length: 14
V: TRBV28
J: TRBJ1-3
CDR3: AIGSMGERSGNTIY

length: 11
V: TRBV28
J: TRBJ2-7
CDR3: ASSHESIYEQY

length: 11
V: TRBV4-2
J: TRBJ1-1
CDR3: ASSLSYRGEAF

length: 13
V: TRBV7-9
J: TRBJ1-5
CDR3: ASSLDGEGNQPQH

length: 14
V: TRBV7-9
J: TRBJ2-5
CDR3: ASSSGGTGAQETQY

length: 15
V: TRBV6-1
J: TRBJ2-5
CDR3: ASSAPGGRGPQETQY

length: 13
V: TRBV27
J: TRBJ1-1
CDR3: ASSRGTEVGTEAF